This paragraph reports one T cell receptor (beta chain). Its specific antigen is unknown. The read ends 3 residues before the CDR3 terminus; that terminus is restored from the germline J gene. V loses 6 bases of germline sequence and J loses 0 bases, and the interval between the two ends is 18 bases. From the cysteine up to the phenylalanine, the CDR3 has a length of 16 residues. Of the CDR3's DNA, 39 bases were read; they are in frame from base 1. Per the germline V gene (reference sequence), DFQATT is the CDR1 and SNEGSKA is the CDR2. This sample was taken from a study of T cells in women clearing cervical HPV infection (dated by TCRdb to the late 2010s). Background on the whole study: The cases were 20 to 25 women with histologically confirmed HPV16-related CIN3 or worse, and 2 of those women had invasive cancers. Controls were 25 or so women whose single incident HPV16 infection cleared within 12 months without precancer or cancer developing. Blood from cases was collected at the visit at which the lesion was first identified, whereas blood from controls was collected once infection was no longer detected. For cases, the median interval between lesion detection and blood sampling was about 140 days, with an interquartile range of roughly 90 to 230 days. HLA typing was available for only a few women, so HLA type could not be excluded as a confounder. An exploratory proof-of-principle case-control study, nested within the Guanacaste HPV Natural History Study in Costa Rica, was conducted to compare TCR repertoires across cervical HPV16 outcomes. Cases and controls were matched on age within five years and on year of sample collection. A median age of 34 years was observed in cases versus around 40 in controls, and no significant differences in baseline characteristics were found. The parent cohort enrolled 10,049 women aged 18 or older in Guanacaste, Costa Rica, during about 1993 to 1994 and followed them for seven to eight years. Five blinded duplicates per group were added as quality controls, giving around 60 samples: some 50 participants and 10 replicates.

On the study overall, not on this receptor specifically: TCR repertoire richness was significantly higher in CIN3+ cases than in controls across sequencing depths, while evenness did not differ. Lower TRBV6-7 relative abundance was observed in cases than in controls (around 0.1% versus 0.15%; Bonferroni P = 0.0008). Because the number of T cells in each sample was unknown, differences in richness could reflect differing T-cell content rather than repertoire biology. Random forest classifiers that combined richness and V gene abundances separated cases from controls with an estimated AUC of 0.8 to 0.9. Because of the cross-sectional design, the study could not determine whether the associations came before infection or resulted from infection, and neither effector/memory subsets nor HPV-specific T cells were isolated.

The immunoSEQ assay used multiplex PCR to amplify TCR beta CDR3 regions from an average of roughly 1.2 ug of genomic DNA per sample. The assay corrected primer bias using a complete synthetic TCR repertoire to establish an amplification baseline. The amplicons were sequenced on the Illumina platform. Regarding the original processing steps: Error correction of the sequences involved clustering with frequency ratios plus a modified nearest-neighbor algorithm, after which the sequences were analyzed in the immunoSEQ Analyzer using IMGT gene definitions. At each rarefaction depth, TCR richness and evenness were averaged over 20 rarefaction repeats, and samples with fewer sequences than the depth were excluded. Wilcoxon rank sum tests with FDR correction were used to compare relative abundances of V, D and J genes between the groups. In the blinded duplicates, the intraclass correlation was approximately 95% for TCR richness and averaged around 80% across more than 65 gene segments. The table was pulled from immuneACCESS by TCRdb, which kept in-frame rearrangements only. Such tables lose some clones; where checked, under half of the loss comes from unresolved V genes, and the rest has no known cause. V and J calls and clone size are copied from that table; D and trimming were computed from the DNA. The table held for this sample gives around 21,000 clones. The ten largest clones add up to around 16% of the sample.

Every participant had a single incident cervical HPV16 infection, and prevalent HPV16 infections were excluded. Cervical HPV DNA was detected by MY09/MY11 PCR, and genotyping was performed by dot-blot hybridization. Approximately 16 mL of heparinized blood were centrifuged, and the buffy coat was split into aliquots, frozen at -30 degrees C, and then kept at -80 degrees C. QIAGEN kits were used to extract genomic DNA from buffy coat specimens. Sequencing was performed on blood buffy coat. The TCR sequence derives from a woman between 18 and 70 years old with a cervical HPV16 infection that either progressed to CIN3+ or cleared (not recorded which). Here the chain combines TRBV20-1 and TRBJ1-5; the D gene is perhaps TRBD1, from 6 matching bases. The part of the CDR3 DNA that was read is TGCAGTGCAGCCCCAAGGACAGTCCATAGCAATCAGCCC. It specifies CSAAPRTVHSNQP. The whole CDR3 protein is CSAAPRTVHSNQPQHF.